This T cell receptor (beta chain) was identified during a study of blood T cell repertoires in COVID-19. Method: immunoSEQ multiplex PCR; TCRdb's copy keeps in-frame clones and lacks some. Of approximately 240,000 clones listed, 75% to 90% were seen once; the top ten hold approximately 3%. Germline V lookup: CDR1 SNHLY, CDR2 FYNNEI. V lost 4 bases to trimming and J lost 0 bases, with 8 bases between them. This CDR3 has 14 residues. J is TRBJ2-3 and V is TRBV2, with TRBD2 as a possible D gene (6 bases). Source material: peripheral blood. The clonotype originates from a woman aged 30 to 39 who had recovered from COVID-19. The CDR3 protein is CASSGGRSTDTQYF. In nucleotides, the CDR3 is TGTGCCAGCAGTGGTGGGAGGAGCACAGATACGCAGTATTTT.